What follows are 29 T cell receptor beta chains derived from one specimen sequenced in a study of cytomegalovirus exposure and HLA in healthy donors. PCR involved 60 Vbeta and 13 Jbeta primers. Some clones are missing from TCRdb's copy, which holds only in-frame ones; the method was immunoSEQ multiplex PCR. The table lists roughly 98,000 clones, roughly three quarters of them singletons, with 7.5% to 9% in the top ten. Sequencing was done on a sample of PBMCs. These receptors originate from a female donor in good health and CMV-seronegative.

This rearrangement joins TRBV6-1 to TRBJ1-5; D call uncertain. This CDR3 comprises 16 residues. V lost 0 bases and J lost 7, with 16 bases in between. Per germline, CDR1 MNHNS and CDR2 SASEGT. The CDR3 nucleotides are TGTGCCAGCAGTGAAGCTTGGACGGGAGCAGCCCAGCCCCAGCATTTT. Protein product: CASSEAWTGAAQPQHF.

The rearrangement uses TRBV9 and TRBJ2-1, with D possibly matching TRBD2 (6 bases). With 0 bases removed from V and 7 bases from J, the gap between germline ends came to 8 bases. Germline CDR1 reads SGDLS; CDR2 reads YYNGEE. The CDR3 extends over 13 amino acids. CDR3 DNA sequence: TGTGCCAGCAGCGTAGATCGGGGGAATGAGCAGTTCTTC. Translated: CASSVDRGNEQFF.

CDR3 sequence: CASSISGREAFF. Here the CDR3 DNA reads TGTGCCAGTAGTATAAGCGGGAGGGAAGCTTTCTTT. The chain joins TRBV19 to TRBJ1-1; no reliable D call. This CDR3 comprises 12 residues. Per the germline V gene, CDR1 is LNHDA and CDR2 is SQIVND (reference sequence). V was cut by 2 bases and J by 8 bases, with 9 bases left in between.

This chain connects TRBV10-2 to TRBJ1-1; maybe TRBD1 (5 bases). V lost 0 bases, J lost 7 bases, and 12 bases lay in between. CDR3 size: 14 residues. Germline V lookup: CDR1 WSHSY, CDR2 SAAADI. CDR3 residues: CASSESRQGFEAFF. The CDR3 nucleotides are TGCGCCAGCAGTGAGTCCCGGCAGGGATTTGAAGCTTTCTTT.

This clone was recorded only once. The CDR3 sequence is CASSPFRFTDTQYF. The CDR3 nucleotides are TGTGCCAGCAGCCCGTTCAGGTTCACAGATACGCAGTATTTT. The chain links TRBV7-3 to TRBJ2-3; D gene unclear. The CDR3 runs to 14 residues. The V gene lost 5 bases and the J gene lost 2 bases, with 11 bases spanning the gap. Germline loops: CDR1 SGHTA, CDR2 FQGTGA.

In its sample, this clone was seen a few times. CDR3 sequence (DNA): TGTGCCAGCAGCACTGACAGCCTATACGAGCAGTACTTC. Amino acids: CASSTDSLYEQYF. The chain employs TRBV5-4 and TRBJ2-7, with TRBD1 as a possible D gene (5 bases). Trimming shortened V by 4 bases and J by 4 bases, and 12 bases separated the two germline ends. This CDR3 is 13 amino acids long. Germline CDR1 SGHNT, CDR2 YYREEE (reference sequence).

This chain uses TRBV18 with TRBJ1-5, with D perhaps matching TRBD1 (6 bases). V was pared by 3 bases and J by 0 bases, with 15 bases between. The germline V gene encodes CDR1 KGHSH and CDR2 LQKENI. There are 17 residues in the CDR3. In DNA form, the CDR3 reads TGTGCCAGCTCACCTCGCCGGGACACCATTAGCAATCAGCCCCAGCATTTT. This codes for CASSPRRDTISNQPQHF.

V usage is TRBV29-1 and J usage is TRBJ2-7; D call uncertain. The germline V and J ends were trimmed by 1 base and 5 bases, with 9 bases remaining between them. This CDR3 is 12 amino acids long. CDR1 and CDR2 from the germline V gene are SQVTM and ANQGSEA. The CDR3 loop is CSVEGGIHEQYF. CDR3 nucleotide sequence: TGCAGCGTTGAAGGAGGCATCCACGAGCAGTACTTC.

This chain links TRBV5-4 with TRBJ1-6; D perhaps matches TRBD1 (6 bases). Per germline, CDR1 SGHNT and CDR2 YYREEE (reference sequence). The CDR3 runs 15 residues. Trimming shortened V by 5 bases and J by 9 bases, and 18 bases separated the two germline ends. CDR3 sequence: CASSGDNPGVSPLHF. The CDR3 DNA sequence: TGTGCCAGCAGTGGGGACAATCCAGGGGTTTCACCCCTCCACTTT.

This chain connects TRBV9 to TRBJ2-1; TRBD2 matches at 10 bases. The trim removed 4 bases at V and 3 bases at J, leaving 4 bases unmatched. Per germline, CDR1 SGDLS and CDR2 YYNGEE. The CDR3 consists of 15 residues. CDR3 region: CASSQTSGDYNEQFF. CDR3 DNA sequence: TGTGCCAGCAGCCAAACTAGCGGGGACTACAATGAGCAGTTCTTC.

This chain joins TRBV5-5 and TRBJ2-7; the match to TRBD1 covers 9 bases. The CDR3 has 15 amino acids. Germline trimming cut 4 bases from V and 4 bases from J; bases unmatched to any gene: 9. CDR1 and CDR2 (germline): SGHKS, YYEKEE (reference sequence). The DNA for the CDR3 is TGTGCCAGCAGCCCAGTCGGGACAGGGAGGTACGAGCAGTACTTC. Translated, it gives CASSPVGTGRYEQYF.

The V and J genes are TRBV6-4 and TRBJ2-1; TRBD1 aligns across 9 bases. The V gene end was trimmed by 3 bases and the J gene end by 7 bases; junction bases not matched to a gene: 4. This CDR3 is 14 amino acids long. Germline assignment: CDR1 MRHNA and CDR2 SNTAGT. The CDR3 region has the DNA TGTGCCAGCAGTGAAGGGACAGGGACGAATGAGCAGTTCTTC. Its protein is CASSEGTGTNEQFF.

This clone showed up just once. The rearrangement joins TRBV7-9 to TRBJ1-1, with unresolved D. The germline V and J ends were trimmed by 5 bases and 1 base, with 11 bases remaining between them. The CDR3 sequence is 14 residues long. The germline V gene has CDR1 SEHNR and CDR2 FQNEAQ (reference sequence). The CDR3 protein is CASSPIRQNTEAFF. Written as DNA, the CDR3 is TGTGCCAGCAGCCCAATTCGACAGAACACTGAAGCTTTCTTT.

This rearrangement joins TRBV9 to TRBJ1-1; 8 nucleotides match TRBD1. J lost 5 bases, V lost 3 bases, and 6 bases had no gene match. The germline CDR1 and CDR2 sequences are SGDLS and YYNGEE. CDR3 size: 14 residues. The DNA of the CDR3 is TGTGCCAGCAGCGCGCCGGACAGGGAAACTGAAGCTTTCTTT. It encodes CASSAPDRETEAFF. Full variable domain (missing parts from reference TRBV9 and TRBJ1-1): DSGVTQTPKHLITATGQRVTLRCSPRSGDLSVYWYQQSLDQGLQFLIQYYNGEERAKGNILERFSAQQFPDLHSELNLSSLELGDSALYFCASSAPDRETEAFFGQGTRLTVV.

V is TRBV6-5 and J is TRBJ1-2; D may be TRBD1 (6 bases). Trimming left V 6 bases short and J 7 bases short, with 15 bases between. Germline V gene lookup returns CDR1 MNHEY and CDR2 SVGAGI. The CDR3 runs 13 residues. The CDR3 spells CASRPGGAGGYTF. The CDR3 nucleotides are TGTGCCAGCAGGCCCGGGGGGGCCGGTGGCTACACCTTC.

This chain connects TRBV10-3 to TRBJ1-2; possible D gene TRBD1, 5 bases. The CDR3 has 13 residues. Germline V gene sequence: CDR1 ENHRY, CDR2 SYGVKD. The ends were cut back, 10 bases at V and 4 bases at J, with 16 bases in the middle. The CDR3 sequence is CASKIRDSYGYTF. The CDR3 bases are TGTGCCAGTAAAATCAGGGATAGCTATGGCTACACCTTC.

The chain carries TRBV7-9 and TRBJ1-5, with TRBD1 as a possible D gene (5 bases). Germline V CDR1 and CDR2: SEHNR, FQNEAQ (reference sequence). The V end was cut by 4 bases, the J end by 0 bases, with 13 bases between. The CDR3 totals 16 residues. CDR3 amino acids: CASSSARVGSNQPQHF. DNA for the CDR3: TGTGCCAGCAGCTCCGCCAGGGTCGGTAGCAATCAGCCCCAGCATTTT.

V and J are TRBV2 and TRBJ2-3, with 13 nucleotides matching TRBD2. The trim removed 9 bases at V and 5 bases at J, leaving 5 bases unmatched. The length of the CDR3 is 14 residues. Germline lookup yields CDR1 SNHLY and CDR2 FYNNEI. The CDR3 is CASTSGGALDTQYF. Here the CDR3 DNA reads TGTGCCAGTACTAGCGGGGGGGCTTTAGATACGCAGTATTTT.

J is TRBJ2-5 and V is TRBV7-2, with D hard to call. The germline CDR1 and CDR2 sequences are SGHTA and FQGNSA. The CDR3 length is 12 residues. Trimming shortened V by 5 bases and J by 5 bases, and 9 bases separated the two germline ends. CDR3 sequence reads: CASSQESETQYF. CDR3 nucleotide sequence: TGTGCCAGCAGCCAGGAATCGGAGACCCAGTACTTC.

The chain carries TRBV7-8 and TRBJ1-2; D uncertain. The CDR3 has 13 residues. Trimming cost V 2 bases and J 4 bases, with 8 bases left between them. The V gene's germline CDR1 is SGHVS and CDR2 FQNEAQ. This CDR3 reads CASSLSRVYGYTF. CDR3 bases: TGTGCCAGCAGCTTAAGTCGGGTCTATGGCTACACCTTC.

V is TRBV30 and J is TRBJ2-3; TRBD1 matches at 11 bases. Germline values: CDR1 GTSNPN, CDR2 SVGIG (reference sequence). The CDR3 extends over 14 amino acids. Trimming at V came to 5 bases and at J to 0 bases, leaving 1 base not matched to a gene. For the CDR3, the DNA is TGTGCCTGGGGGACAGGGGGGAGCACAGATACGCAGTATTTT. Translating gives CAWGTGGSTDTQYF.

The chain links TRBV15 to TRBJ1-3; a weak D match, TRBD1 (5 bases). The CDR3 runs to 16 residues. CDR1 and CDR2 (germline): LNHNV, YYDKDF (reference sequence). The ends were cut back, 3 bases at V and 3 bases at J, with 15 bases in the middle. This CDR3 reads CATSREPQGLGNTIYF. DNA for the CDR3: TGTGCCACCAGCAGGGAGCCTCAGGGTCTTGGAAACACCATATATTTT.

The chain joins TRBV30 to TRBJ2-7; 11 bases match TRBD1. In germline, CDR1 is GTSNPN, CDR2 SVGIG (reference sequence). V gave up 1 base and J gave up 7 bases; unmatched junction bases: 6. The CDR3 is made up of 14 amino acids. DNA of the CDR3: TGTGCCTGGAGTGGCGGACAGGGGGCGCGTGAGCAGTACTTC. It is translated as CAWSGGQGAREQYF.

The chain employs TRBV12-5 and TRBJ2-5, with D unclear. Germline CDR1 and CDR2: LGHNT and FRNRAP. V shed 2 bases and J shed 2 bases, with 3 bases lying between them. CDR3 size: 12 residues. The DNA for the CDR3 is TGTGCTAGTGGTTTGACACAAGAGACCCAGTACTTC. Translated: CASGLTQETQYF.

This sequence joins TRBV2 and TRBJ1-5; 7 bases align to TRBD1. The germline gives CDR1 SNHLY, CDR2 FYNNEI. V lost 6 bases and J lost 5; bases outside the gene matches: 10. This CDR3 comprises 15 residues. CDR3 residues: CASSVSQTGYQPQHF. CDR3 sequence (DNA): TGTGCCAGCAGCGTCAGCCAGACAGGGTATCAGCCCCAGCATTTT.

The CDR3 loop reads CSVYREMNTEAFF. In DNA, the CDR3 is TGCAGCGTCTACAGGGAAATGAACACTGAAGCTTTCTTT. The chain is built from TRBV29-1 and TRBJ1-1; D possibly corresponds to TRBD1 (6 bases). Germline-derived CDR1 and CDR2 are SQVTM and ANQGSEA. Trimming shortened V by 6 bases and J by 0 bases, and 11 bases separated the two germline ends. CDR3 length equals 13 residues.

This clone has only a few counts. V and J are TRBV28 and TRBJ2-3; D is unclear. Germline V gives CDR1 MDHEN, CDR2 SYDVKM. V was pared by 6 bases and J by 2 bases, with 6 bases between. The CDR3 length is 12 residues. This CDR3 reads CASSPSTDTQYF. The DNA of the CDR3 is TGTGCCAGCAGCCCTTCCACAGATACGCAGTATTTT.

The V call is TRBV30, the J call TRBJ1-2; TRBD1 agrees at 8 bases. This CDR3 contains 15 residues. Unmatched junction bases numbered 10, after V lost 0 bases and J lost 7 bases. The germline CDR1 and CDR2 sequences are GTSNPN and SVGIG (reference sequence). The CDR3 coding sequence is TGTGCCTGGAGTGTGTCGGGACAGGCACCGGGTGGCTACACCTTC. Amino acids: CAWSVSGQAPGGYTF.

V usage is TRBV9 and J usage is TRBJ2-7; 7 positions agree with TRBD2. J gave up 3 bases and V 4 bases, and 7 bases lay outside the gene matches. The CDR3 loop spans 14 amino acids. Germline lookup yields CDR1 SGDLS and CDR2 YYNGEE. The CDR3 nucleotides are TGTGCCAGCAGCAGCGGGACTGGCCGCTACGAGCAGTACTTC. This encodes CASSSGTGRYEQYF.